Presented here are 12 T cell receptor beta chains from one specimen sequenced in a study of blood T cell repertoires in COVID-19. TCRdb's table, derived via immunoSEQ multiplex PCR, lists solely in-frame clones and lacks some. The data hold some 54,000 clones, with more than 85% observed a single time. Sequencing input: peripheral blood. These receptors were taken from a man in his sixties with acute or convalescent COVID-19.

The chain has TRBV6-6 and TRBJ2-6, with TRBD1 matching over 8 bases. V gave up 4 bases and J gave up 2 bases; unmatched junction bases: 4. The CDR3 has 16 residues. Germline CDR1 MNHNY, CDR2 SVGAGI (reference sequence). The CDR3 nucleotides read TGTGCCAGCAGTTCCCAGGGGGCAACTGGGGCCAACGTCCTGACTTTC. Amino acid sequence: CASSSQGATGANVLTF.

The chain couples TRBV27 to TRBJ1-6; D might be TRBD1 (5 bases). CDR1 is MNHEY, CDR2 SMNVEV, per germline (reference sequence). The CDR3 spans 16 residues. Deletions cut 2 bases from V and 3 bases from J, with 11 bases between. CDR3 residues: CASSLAGQGYNSPLHF. CDR3 nucleotide sequence: TGTGCCAGCAGTTTAGCGGGGCAGGGCTATAATTCACCCCTCCACTTT.

The chain carries TRBV3-1 (or the pseudogene TRBV3-2) and TRBJ1-1, with no clear D. The germline V and J ends were trimmed by 3 bases and 1 base, with 6 bases remaining between them. Looked up from germline, CDR1 is LGHDT and CDR2 is YNNKEL (reference sequence). The CDR3 covers 13 residues. The CDR3 DNA follows: TGTGCCAGCAGCCAGGGCAAGAACACTGAAGCTTTCTTT. This translates into CASSQGKNTEAFF.

The rearrangement joins TRBV5-1 to TRBJ2-5, with TRBD1 as a possible D gene (6 bases). The V end lost 0 bases, the J end lost 3 bases, and 12 bases lay between the germline ends. The CDR3 spans 15 residues. Germline CDR1 and CDR2: SGHRS and YFSETQ. The DNA of the CDR3 is TGCGCCAGCAGCTTGGGGACCACAGGGAAAGAGACCCAGTACTTC. Its protein is CASSLGTTGKETQYF.

This rearrangement joins TRBV19 to TRBJ2-2, with 11 bases identical to TRBD2. The ends lost 5 bases at V and 6 bases at J; junction bases unmatched: 8. Germline loops: CDR1 LNHDA, CDR2 SQIVND (reference sequence). The CDR3 contains 16 residues. The CDR3 nucleotides are TGTGCCAGTAGTCTAACTGCGGGACTAGCGGCCGGGGAGCTGTTTTTT. Its protein product is CASSLTAGLAAGELFF.

The rearrangement joins TRBV29-1 to TRBJ2-1, with TRBD2 as a possible D gene (6 bases). The V end lost 3 bases, the J end lost 8 bases, and 20 bases lay between the germline ends. This CDR3 spans 15 amino acids. Germline assignment: CDR1 SQVTM and CDR2 ANQGSEA. The CDR3 region is CSVDRLGLEGHEQFF. As DNA, the CDR3 is TGCAGCGTTGATCGACTAGGTTTGGAGGGCCATGAGCAGTTCTTC.

J is TRBJ1-1 and V is TRBV20-1; D ambiguous. V lost 7 bases and J 1 base, leaving 7 bases between the germline ends. The CDR3 has 11 residues. Germline loops: CDR1 DFQATT, CDR2 SNEGSKA (reference sequence). CDR3 nucleotides: TGCAGTGAACTAAAGAACACTGAAGCTTTCTTT. Protein product: CSELKNTEAFF.

This chain uses TRBV10-3 with TRBJ2-7; TRBD2 is a possible D gene (6 bases). The germline V and J ends were trimmed by 11 bases and 5 bases, with 10 bases remaining between them. The CDR3 has 10 amino acids. Germline-derived CDR1 and CDR2 are ENHRY and SYGVKD. For the CDR3, the DNA is TGTGCCGTCTGGGGGGACGAGCAGTACTTC. Amino acids: CAVWGDEQYF.

This clone came up a few times. The sample holds other DNA sequences that translate to the same CDR3. The rearrangement joins TRBV5-4 to TRBJ1-4; perhaps TRBD1 as D (6 bases). The CDR3 sequence is 16 residues long. Per germline, CDR1 SGHNT and CDR2 YYREEE (reference sequence). The V end was cut by 0 bases, the J end by 0 bases, with 9 bases between. DNA of the CDR3: TGTGCCAGCAGCTTGGACAGGGCCACAACTAATGAAAAACTGTTTTTT. As protein: CASSLDRATTNEKLFF.

This sequence joins TRBV6-1 and TRBJ1-2; 7 bases are shared with TRBD1. Unmatched junction bases numbered 4, after V lost 0 bases and J lost 3 bases. The CDR3 length is 15 residues. The germline gives CDR1 MNHNS, CDR2 SASEGT. CDR3 DNA: TGTGCCAGCAGTGAAGCGCTCGACAGGGACTATGGCTACACCTTC. This codes for CASSEALDRDYGYTF.

The chain recombines TRBV5-5 with TRBJ1-3, with TRBD1 matching over 7 bases. The V and J ends lost 3 bases and 2 bases, in that order; junction bases with no gene match: 2. Germline CDR1 reads SGHKS; CDR2 reads YYEKEE (reference sequence). This CDR3 region has 14 residues. The CDR3 protein is CASSSGTAGNTIYF. CDR3 sequence (DNA): TGTGCCAGCAGCTCCGGGACAGCTGGAAACACCATATATTTT.

The chain links TRBV4-1 to TRBJ1-4, with D unresolved. Looked up from germline, CDR1 is MGHRA and CDR2 is YSYEKL. The length of the CDR3 is 15 residues. Trimming cost V 0 bases and J 8 bases, with 13 bases left between them. The CDR3 reads CASSQDANSREKLFF. The CDR3 DNA sequence: TGCGCCAGCAGCCAAGATGCCAATTCTAGGGAAAAACTGTTTTTT.